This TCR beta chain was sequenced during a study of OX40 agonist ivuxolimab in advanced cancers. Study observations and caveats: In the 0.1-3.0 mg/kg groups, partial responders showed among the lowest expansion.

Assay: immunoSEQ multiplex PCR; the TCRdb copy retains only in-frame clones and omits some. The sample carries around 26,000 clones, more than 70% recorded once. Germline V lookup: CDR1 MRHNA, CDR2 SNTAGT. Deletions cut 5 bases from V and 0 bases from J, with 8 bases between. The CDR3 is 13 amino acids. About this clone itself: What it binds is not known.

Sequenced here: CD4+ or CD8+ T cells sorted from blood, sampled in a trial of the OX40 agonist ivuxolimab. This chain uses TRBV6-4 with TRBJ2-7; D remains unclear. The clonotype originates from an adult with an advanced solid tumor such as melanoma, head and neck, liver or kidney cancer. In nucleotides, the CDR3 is TGTGCCAGCAGTTCCGTGGTCTCCTACGAGCAGTACTTC. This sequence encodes CASSSVVSYEQYF.